This TCR beta chain was sequenced for a study of T cells in Graves' hyperthyroidism and ophthalmopathy. Amplification of TCR beta CDR3 regions was performed using RNA transcripts as template. The HTBI primer set drove a first-round RT-PCR of the TCR CDR3. TCRdb re-called the multiplex PCR reads with MiXCR, one entry per CDR3 protein. The table lists 200,000 to 250,000 distinct CDR3 sequences, 15% to 20% of them singletons. Findings and caveats of the study: Ophthalmopathy was model-predicted a median about six months pre-onset.

This clonotype was counted a few times. What it binds is not known. In the ophthalmopathy cohort, Clinical Activity Score was at least 3, NOSPECS grade at least 4, and duration under 3 months. Used for diagnoses were clinical symptoms, serum thyroxine and TRAb, thyroid ultrasound and orbital computed tomography. The source of the PBMCs was 8.5 to 10 ml of fresh peripheral blood. The germline V and J ends were trimmed by 3 bases and 5 bases, with 7 bases remaining between them. Germline V gene lookup returns CDR1 MNHNS and CDR2 SASEGT. The CDR3 runs 12 residues. The rearrangement uses TRBV6-1 and TRBJ2-5; weak D call: TRBD1 (5 bases). The TCR comes from a woman aged 18-30 years with Graves' ophthalmopathy. The specimen was blood. The CDR3 loop reads CASSENRETQYF. The CDR3 nucleotides are TGTGCCAGCAGTGAGAACAGGGAGACCCAGTACTTC.